These 27 T cell receptor beta chains were all obtained from the same sample, sequenced in a study of Ad26.COV2.S vaccination and SARS-CoV-2 variants. Treatment indicated: over 15 received Ad26.COV2.S at low or high dose, single or two shots; about 5 received placebo; per-sample allocation not given. Day 63 after the first injection of vaccine or placebo was the sampling time. The table came from immunoSEQ multiplex PCR; TCRdb's copy has only in-frame clones and leaves some out. The repertoire has hundreds of thousands of clones, over 75% of them found once; the top ten carry 9.5% to 15%. The sequenced sample was peripheral blood, obtained in a trial of Ad26.COV2.S vaccine versus placebo. The receptor source for this set is a person between 18 and 65 years old who received the Ad26.COV2.S COVID-19 vaccine or a placebo.

V is TRBV6-1 and J is TRBJ1-5; tentatively, D is TRBD1 (5 bases). Germline-derived CDR1 and CDR2 are MNHNS and SASEGT. The CDR3 is 14 residues long. V gave up 6 bases and J gave up 0 bases, with 9 bases separating them. The CDR3 reads CASRTANSNQPQHF. Written as DNA, the CDR3 is TGTGCCAGCAGGACAGCTAATAGCAATCAGCCCCAGCATTTT.

This clone came up once. The chain uses TRBV6-4 and TRBJ1-1; D gene ambiguous. V lost 3 bases and J 0 bases, leaving 5 bases between the germline ends. In germline, CDR1 is MRHNA, CDR2 SNTAGT. The CDR3 runs to 13 residues. The CDR3: CASSEVLNTEAFF. In DNA form, the CDR3 reads TGTGCCAGCAGTGAGGTATTGAACACTGAAGCTTTCTTT.

The V and J genes are TRBV18 and TRBJ2-7, with TRBD1 matching over 8 bases. Germline-derived CDR1 and CDR2 are KGHSH and LQKENI. The CDR3 is made up of 15 amino acids. V was clipped by 3 bases and J by 2 bases; unmatched bases: 6. CDR3 nucleotides: TGTGCCAGCTCACCCCCGGGACAGGACCCCTACGAGCAGTACTTC. Its translation: CASSPPGQDPYEQYF.

The V and J genes are TRBV12-3 or TRBV12-4 and TRBJ2-1, with D uncertain. The V end was cut by 5 bases, the J end by 7 bases, with 12 bases between. This CDR3 has 13 residues. Written as DNA, the CDR3 is TGTGCCAGCAGTCTGAGATTAGCTAATGAGCAGTTCTTC. As protein: CASSLRLANEQFF.

The chain employs TRBV5-4 and TRBJ2-7; D uncertain. CDR3 size: 13 residues. Looked up from germline, CDR1 is SGHNT and CDR2 is YYREEE (reference sequence). The ends were cut back, 1 base at V and 4 bases at J, with 9 bases in the middle. CDR3 protein: CASSLLDSYEQYF. For the CDR3, the DNA is TGTGCCAGCAGCTTGTTGGATTCATACGAGCAGTACTTC. The full variable domain, completed using reference TRBV5-4 and TRBJ2-7, is ETGVTQSPTHLIKTRGQQVTLRCSSQSGHNTVSWYQQALGQGPQFIFQYYREEENGRGNFPPRFSGLQFPNYSSELNVNALELDDSALYLCASSLLDSYEQYFGPGTRLTVT.

This chain joins TRBV27 and TRBJ2-2; weak D call: TRBD1 (6 bases). CDR3 size: 14 residues. Trimming pared 6 bases from V and 4 bases from J, leaving 12 bases between. From germline, CDR1 is MNHEY and CDR2 SMNVEV (reference sequence). CDR3: CASRPQGSTGELFF. DNA of the CDR3: TGTGCCAGCAGGCCACAGGGAAGCACCGGGGAGCTGTTTTTT.

V gene TRBV2 combines with J gene TRBJ2-2; 7 bases agree with TRBD1. CDR1 SNHLY and CDR2 FYNNEI come from the germline V gene. The length of the CDR3 is 14 residues. J gave up 2 bases and V 7 bases, and 4 bases lay outside the gene matches. The CDR3 spells CASMTGINTGELFF. CDR3 bases: TGTGCCAGCATGACAGGGATTAACACCGGGGAGCTGTTTTTT.

The chain employs TRBV10-3 and TRBJ1-1; TRBD1 is a possible D gene (6 bases). Per germline, CDR1 ENHRY and CDR2 SYGVKD. The CDR3 totals 13 residues. V was clipped by 9 bases and J by 3 bases, with 14 bases between them. Here the CDR3 reads CAILTGFDTEAFF. CDR3 coding DNA: TGTGCCATTCTAACAGGGTTCGACACTGAAGCTTTCTTT.

Concerning this clone itself: At one of its ends the junction is not consistent with the germline gene, which may arise from a read error. The V and J genes are TRBV27 and TRBJ2-7, with D perhaps TRBD1 (6 bases). CDR3 length: 16 residues. Germline V gene sequence: CDR1 MNHEY, CDR2 SMNVEV (reference sequence). For the CDR3, the DNA is TGTGCCAGCAGTCCATCCGGCAGGGTGGGGGCCTACGGGCAGTACTTC. It specifies CASSPSGRVGAYGQYF.

This clone was found a few times. The chain couples TRBV19 to TRBJ1-1, with 7 bases fitting TRBD1. The CDR3 is made up of 12 amino acids. The germline V gene has CDR1 LNHDA and CDR2 SQIVND (reference sequence). After removal of 11 bases from V and 5 bases from J, the junction contained 8 bases not matched to a gene. The DNA of the CDR3 is TGTGCCGCCCGACAGGGATGGACTGAAGCTTTCTTT. It codes for CAARQGWTEAFF.

The chain joins TRBV3-1 (or the pseudogene TRBV3-2) to TRBJ2-1, with 13 bases aligning to TRBD2. The CDR3 is made up of 16 amino acids. The junction had 10 bases not matched to a gene; V was cut back by 6 bases and J by 8 bases. The germline V gene has CDR1 LGHDT and CDR2 YNNKEL (reference sequence). The CDR3 sequence: CASSQPGLAGDDEQFF. As DNA, the CDR3 is TGTGCCAGCAGTCAACCCGGACTAGCGGGAGACGATGAGCAGTTCTTC.

This chain connects TRBV27 to TRBJ2-5; TRBD1 matches at 9 bases. V shed 2 bases, J shed 2 bases, and the junction held 3 bases outside the gene matches. CDR3 size: 15 residues. Germline V lookup: CDR1 MNHEY, CDR2 SMNVEV (reference sequence). In DNA form, the CDR3 reads TGTGCCAGCAGTTTAGGGACAGGGTGGCAAGAGACCCAGTACTTC. Protein product: CASSLGTGWQETQYF.

The chain is built from TRBV4-3 and TRBJ2-7; D may match TRBD1 or TRBD2 (5 bases each). Trimming shortened V by 3 bases and J by 4 bases, and 16 bases separated the two germline ends. The CDR3 runs 15 residues. Germline-derived CDR1 and CDR2 are LGHNA and YSLEER. The CDR3 DNA reads as TGCGCCAGCAGCCAGGTCGTTGGGGGAGTGTACGAGCAGTACTTC. Translated: CASSQVVGGVYEQYF.

The chain combines TRBV7-2 with TRBJ2-2; TRBD2 might be the D (5 bases). The CDR3 is 14 residues long. The germline gives CDR1 SGHTA, CDR2 FQGNSA. V lost 4 bases, J lost 4 bases, and 10 bases lay in between. DNA of the CDR3: TGTGCCAGCAGCTCGGAGGAGGCCACCGGGGAGCTGTTTTTT. This codes for CASSSEEATGELFF.

The table lists this clone with a few counts. The chain has TRBV18 and TRBJ2-5, with no clear D. Trimming shortened V by 0 bases and J by 4 bases, and 6 bases separated the two germline ends. The germline V gene has CDR1 KGHSH and CDR2 LQKENI. The CDR3 consists of 13 residues. CDR3 DNA sequence: TGTGCCAGCTCACCACCAAGAGGAGAGACCCAGTACTTC. Residues: CASSPPRGETQYF.

The chain uses TRBV28 and TRBJ2-3, with TRBD2 matching over 11 bases. CDR1 and CDR2 (germline): MDHEN, SYDVKM. The J segment lost 5 bases and the V segment lost 5 bases, leaving 21 bases of the junction unmatched. This CDR3 is built from 20 residues. CDR3 coding DNA: TGTGCCAGCAGTCCTAAAATCGGGACTAGCGGAGTTCTTGGGGGAGATACGCAGTATTTT. Its protein is CASSPKIGTSGVLGGDTQYF.

The chain links TRBV19 to TRBJ1-6; possibly TRBD1 for D (6 bases). Trimming removed 4 bases from V and 10 bases from J, with 11 bases in between. CDR1 and CDR2 (germline): LNHDA, SQIVND (reference sequence). CDR3 length: 13 residues. CDR3 nucleotide sequence: TGTGCCAGTAGTACCCCAGGGGACTCACCCCTCCACTTT. It yields the protein CASSTPGDSPLHF.

The rearrangement uses TRBV5-1 and TRBJ2-3; a possible D gene is TRBD1 (6 bases). Trimming left V 4 bases short and J 1 base short, with 19 bases between. CDR3 length equals 17 residues. CDR1 and CDR2 (germline): SGHRS, YFSETQ. The CDR3 spells CASSPTKDSFGTDTQYF. DNA of the CDR3: TGCGCCAGCAGCCCGACCAAGGACAGCTTTGGCACAGATACGCAGTATTTT.

V usage is TRBV24-1 and J usage is TRBJ2-1, with 13 bases matching TRBD2. The trim removed 3 bases at V and 9 bases at J, leaving 7 bases unmatched. Looked up from germline, CDR1 is KGHDR and CDR2 is SFDVKD. The CDR3 is 16 residues long. The CDR3 reads CATSDTGTSGIGEQFF. As DNA, the CDR3 is TGTGCCACCAGTGATACCGGGACTAGCGGGATTGGTGAGCAGTTCTTC.

The V call is TRBV7-2, the J call TRBJ2-1, with D possibly being TRBD1 (5 bases). V was clipped by 1 base and J by 2 bases, with 18 bases between them. The CDR3 is 18 amino acids. CDR1 SGHTA and CDR2 FQGNSA come from the germline V gene. The CDR3 DNA reads TGTGCCAGCAGCTTAGGGGTTAGACCGGACAAGGCCTACAATGAGCAGTTCTTC. It encodes CASSLGVRPDKAYNEQFF.

J is TRBJ1-4 and V is TRBV28, with D unresolved. The CDR3 loop spans 11 amino acids. V gave up 6 bases and J gave up 13 bases, with 12 bases separating them. CDR1 MDHEN and CDR2 SYDVKM come from the germline V gene. In DNA, the CDR3 is TGTGCCAGCAGCGCAGAATTGGGACTGTTTTTT. Translating it yields CASSAELGLFF.

The chain has TRBV6-2 or TRBV6-3 and TRBJ1-2; weak D call: TRBD1 (5 bases). CDR1 MNHEY and CDR2 SVGEGT come from the germline V gene. Trimming stripped 6 bases from V and 6 bases from J, with 8 bases between. This CDR3 contains 11 residues. The CDR3 nucleotides are TGTGCCAGCAGCGAAGGGGATGGCTACACCTTC. It specifies CASSEGDGYTF.

The chain employs TRBV10-1 and TRBJ2-4; D is perhaps TRBD1 (6 bases). Germline V CDR1 and CDR2: WNHNN, SYGVQD (reference sequence). Trimming took 0 bases from V and 8 from J, leaving 14 bases between them. The CDR3 is made up of 15 amino acids. The CDR3 protein is CASSESTRGEDIQYF. CDR3 in DNA: TGCGCCAGCAGTGAGTCGACCAGGGGAGAGGACATTCAGTACTTC.

The chain carries TRBV5-4 and TRBJ2-7; D perhaps matches TRBD1 (6 bases). V was cut by 2 bases and J by 4 bases, with 16 bases left in between. The CDR3 sequence is 15 residues long. Per germline, CDR1 SGHNT and CDR2 YYREEE (reference sequence). This CDR3 is CASSFPGQGEYEQYF. As DNA, the CDR3 is TGTGCCAGCAGCTTCCCGGGACAAGGGGAGTACGAGCAGTACTTC.

This clone was seen a few times. The sample contains more than one DNA sequence encoding this CDR3. V and J are TRBV2 and TRBJ2-7; 9 bases are a match to TRBD1. Germline V gene lookup returns CDR1 SNHLY and CDR2 FYNNEI. V was clipped by 7 bases and J by 4 bases; unmatched bases: 2. This CDR3 region has 12 residues. Here the CDR3 DNA reads TGTGCCAGCACCGGACAGGGGTACGAGCAGTACTTC. As protein: CASTGQGYEQYF.

V is TRBV4-3 and J is TRBJ1-6; TRBD1 matches at 8 bases. This CDR3 has 16 amino acids. Germline trimming cut 3 bases from V and 7 bases from J; bases unmatched to any gene: 8. Per the germline V gene, CDR1 is LGHNA and CDR2 is YSLEER. CDR3 bases: TGCGCCAGCAGCCACCTAAGGACAGGGAACAATTCACCCCTCCACTTT. Translated, it gives CASSHLRTGNNSPLHF.

The chain couples TRBV27 to TRBJ1-1, with D possibly being TRBD1 (6 bases). The V gene lost 5 bases and the J gene lost 0 bases, with 22 bases spanning the gap. Per the germline V gene, CDR1 is MNHEY and CDR2 is SMNVEV (reference sequence). The CDR3 has 18 amino acids. CDR3 nucleotide sequence: TGTGCCAGCAGTCACCGACTTTTGGGACACTTAATGAACACTGAAGCTTTCTTT. Residues: CASSHRLLGHLMNTEAFF.